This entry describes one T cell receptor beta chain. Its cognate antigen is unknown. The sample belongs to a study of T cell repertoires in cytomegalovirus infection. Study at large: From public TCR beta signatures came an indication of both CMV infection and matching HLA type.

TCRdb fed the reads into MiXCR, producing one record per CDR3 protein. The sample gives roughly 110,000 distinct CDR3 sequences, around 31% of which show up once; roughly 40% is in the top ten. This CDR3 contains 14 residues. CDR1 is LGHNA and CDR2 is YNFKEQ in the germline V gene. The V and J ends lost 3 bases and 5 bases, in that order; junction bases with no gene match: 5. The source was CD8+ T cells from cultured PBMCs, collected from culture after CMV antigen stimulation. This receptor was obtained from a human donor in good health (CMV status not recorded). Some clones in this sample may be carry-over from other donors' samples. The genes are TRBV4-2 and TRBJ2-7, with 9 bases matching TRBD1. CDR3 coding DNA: TGTGCCAGCAGCCAGGGACAGGGATCCAACGAGCAGTACTTC. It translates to CASSQGQGSNEQYF.